The clone carrying this TCR beta chain was seen once. Clones were read by immunoSEQ multiplex PCR, and TCRdb kept only the in-frame ones, dropping some. The table has around 500,000 clones, 80% to 90% seen once. Treatment here: 19 received Ad26.COV2.S at low or high dose, single or two shots; several received placebo; per-sample allocation not given. Vaccine and placebo recipients were sampled on day 63 after the first injection. Participants' vaccine, an Ad26 vector, delivered Wuhan-strain SARS-CoV-2 spike. CDR1 and CDR2 (germline): SGHDN, FVKESK. The CDR3 has 19 amino acids. Trimming removed 6 bases from V and 1 base from J, with 24 bases in between. The data belong to a study of Ad26.COV2.S vaccination and SARS-CoV-2 variants. Study information: Within the COV1001 Ad26.COV2.S trial arm, the donor was enrolled.

This sample comprised peripheral blood, obtained in a trial of Ad26.COV2.S vaccine versus placebo. The TCR sequence derives from a person between 18 and 65 years old who received the Ad26.COV2.S COVID-19 vaccine or a placebo. This chain joins TRBV14 and TRBJ1-4; perhaps TRBD1 as D (5 bases). The CDR3 sequence: CASSRKPGPGRGTNEKLFF. In DNA, the CDR3 is TGTGCCAGCAGTCGGAAACCGGGACCCGGGCGAGGAACTAATGAAAAACTGTTTTTT.